This TCR beta chain comes out of a study of tumor-infiltrating lymphocytes in primary liver carcinoma (dated 2017 in TCRdb). Describing the broader study: Of the five patients, three men and two women aged 30 to 69 years, four had hepatocellular carcinoma and one had combined HCC and intrahepatic cholangiocarcinoma. Tumors of the five patients were stage T1-T3 N0M0 with maximum diameters of roughly 4.2 to 10 cm. Each sample produced roughly 3.65 to 7.13 million productive TCRbeta reads, and read depth showed no significant difference between tissue types. The study combined TCRbeta repertoire sequencing, expression microarrays and whole-exome sequencing across five regions of each liver tumor, with adjacent normal tissue and blood. A total of approximately 35 specimens from 5 patients underwent TCRbeta repertoire sequencing, comprising 25 or so tumor regions, 5 adjacent noncancerous liver tissues and 5 peripheral blood samples. To link TCRbeta repertoire diversity to the local molecular phenotype, the 25 to 30 tumor region samples were profiled with Agilent mRNA microarrays. Repertoires from technical replicates were highly reproducible, with mean shared-clone rates about 0.86 and correlation coefficients above 0.95. General study outcomes and caveats: The study included only a few patients, and the authors note findings should be validated in a larger study. Because sequencing covered only the TCR beta chain and unpaired alpha chains were not captured, true repertoire diversity is likely underestimated. Comparison of CD4+ and CD8+ T cell repertoires was precluded by the use of bulk unsorted samples. Just about 8-25% of top clones turned up in all five regions of a tumor, which suggests spatial heterogeneity among tumor-infiltrating T cells. Repertoire overlap was higher between tumor regions (mean about 36%) than tumor-adjacent (approximately 17%) or tumor-blood (approximately 15%) pairs, consistent with antigen-driven expansion. Compared with blood, tumors had a significantly larger share of the repertoire taken up by the top 250 clones (p = 0.039).

Counted from cysteine to phenylalanine, this CDR3 has 15 amino acids. The only DNA kept is the CDR3, 45 bases in frame from the first base. V drops 0 bases and J drops 0 bases, leaving 6 bases in between. CDR1 is given as SGHRS and CDR2 as YFSETQ, both from the germline V gene. A remark on this clonotype: Its target antigen remains unknown. Base-call qualities are not available, and no considerably larger clone is one nucleotide away.

Starting from about 500 ng total RNA, TCRbeta-specific cDNA was produced by reverse transcription with a constant-region primer and ProtoScript II reverse transcriptase. The TCRbeta libraries were prepared through three rounds of nested multiplex PCR following a slightly modified ARM-PCR procedure. Multiplex TRBV1-TRBV30 forward primers and a Cbeta reverse primer were used in the first two PCR rounds, each of which was run for around 10 cycles. Sample barcodes and Illumina adapters were added in a final 25-cycle PCR using Deep VentR polymerase. Before sequencing, amplicons of 200-500 bp were purified from gel using a QIAquick gel extraction kit. TCRbeta amplicons were sequenced on an Illumina HiSeq 2500 with 250-bp paired-end reads. As for how the authors treated the data: Quality trimming of reads was performed with Trimmomatic v0.33, and paired reads were merged with FLASH v1.2.11 so that full CDR3 sequences could be recovered. MiGEC v1.2.1b assigned V, D and J germline segments to the rearranged TCRbeta sequences. Clonotype statistics and Shannon-Wiener diversity indices were computed with VDJtools v1.0.0. Except for diversity analysis, only the 250 most abundant clonotypes of each sample were used in subsequent analyses to reduce sampling bias. TCRdb reprocessing: public reads trimmed at Q25 with fastp, clones called with MiXCR, in-frame beta chains kept. Every entry covers one CDR3 protein and lists the most common genes and DNA from its rows. The V and J calls reflect TCRdb's pipeline rather than the authors' work. The sample yields fewer than 150,000 distinct CDR3 sequences; roughly three fifths were counted once. The leading ten clones occupy around 8.5% of the sample.

Without any cell sorting, total RNA and DNA were extracted together from around 20-30 mg of bulk tissue using the AllPrep DNA/RNA mini kit. Roughly 5 patients with histopathologically diagnosed primary liver carcinoma underwent surgical resection in China between November 2015 and early 2016. Chronic HBV infection was present in the patients, and the patients were treatment-naive at sampling. Five spatially separated regions were sampled from each tumor: the superior, inferior, left-lateral and right-lateral poles, plus the tumor centre. More than 85% viable tumor cells were found by histology in every tumor sample. Fresh tumor and adjacent tissue pieces were bisected; one half was stored in RNAlater at -80°C, the other sent for histology.

Sequenced: liver tumor tissue from sampling region 1. What the cell subset or site label conveys for this sample: tumor region T1, superior pole. The rearranged chain carries TRBV5-1 and TRBJ1-4, with an unclear D gene assignment. The source of this sequence is a woman aged 60-75 years with primary liver carcinoma and hepatitis B virus infection. The nucleotide sequence is given as TGCGCCAGCAGCTTGGGACACGCAACTAATGAAAAACTGTTTTTT. Its coded protein is CASSLGHATNEKLFF.